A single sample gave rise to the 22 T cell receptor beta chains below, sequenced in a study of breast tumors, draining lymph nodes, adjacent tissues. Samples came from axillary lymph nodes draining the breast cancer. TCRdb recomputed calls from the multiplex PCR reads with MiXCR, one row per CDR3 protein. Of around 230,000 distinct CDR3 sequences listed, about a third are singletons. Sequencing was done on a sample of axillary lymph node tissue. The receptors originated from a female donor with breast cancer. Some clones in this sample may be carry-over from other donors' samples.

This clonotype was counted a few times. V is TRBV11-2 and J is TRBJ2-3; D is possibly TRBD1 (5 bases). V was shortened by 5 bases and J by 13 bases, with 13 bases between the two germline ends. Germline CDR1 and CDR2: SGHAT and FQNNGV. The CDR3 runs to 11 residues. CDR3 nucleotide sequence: TGTGCCAGCAGCCTGGCGGACAAGGAGTATTTT. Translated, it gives CASSLADKEYF.

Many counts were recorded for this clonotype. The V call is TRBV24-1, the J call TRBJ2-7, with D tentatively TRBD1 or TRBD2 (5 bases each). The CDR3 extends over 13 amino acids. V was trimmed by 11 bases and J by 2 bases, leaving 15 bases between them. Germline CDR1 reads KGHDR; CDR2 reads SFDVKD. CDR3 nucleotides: TGTGCCAGGCCTCGGGACGGCACCTACGAGCAGTACTTC. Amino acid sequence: CARPRDGTYEQYF.

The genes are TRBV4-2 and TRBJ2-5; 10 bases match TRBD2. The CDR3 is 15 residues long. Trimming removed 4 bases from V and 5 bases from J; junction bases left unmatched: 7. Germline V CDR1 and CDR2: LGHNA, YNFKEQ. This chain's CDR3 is CASSRGASGSETQYF. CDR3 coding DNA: TGTGCCAGCAGCCGCGGGGCTAGCGGGAGCGAGACCCAGTACTTC.

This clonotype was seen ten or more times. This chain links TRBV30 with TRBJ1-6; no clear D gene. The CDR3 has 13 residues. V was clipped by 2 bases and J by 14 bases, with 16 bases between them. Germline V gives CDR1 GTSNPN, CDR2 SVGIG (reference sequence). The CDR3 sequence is CAWSRAGYGALHF. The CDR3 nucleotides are TGTGCCTGGAGTAGGGCAGGCTATGGGGCCCTCCACTTT.

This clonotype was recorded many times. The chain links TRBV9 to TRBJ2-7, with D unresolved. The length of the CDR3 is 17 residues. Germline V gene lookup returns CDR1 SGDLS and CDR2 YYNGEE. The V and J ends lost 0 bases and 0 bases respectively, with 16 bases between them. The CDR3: CASSVEPAGSSSYEQYF. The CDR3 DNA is TGTGCCAGCAGCGTAGAACCGGCAGGTTCGAGCTCCTACGAGCAGTACTTC.

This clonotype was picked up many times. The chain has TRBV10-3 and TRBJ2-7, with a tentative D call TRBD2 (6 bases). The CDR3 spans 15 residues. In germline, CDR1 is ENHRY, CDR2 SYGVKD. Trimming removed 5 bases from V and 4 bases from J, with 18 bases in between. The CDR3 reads CAISNQGSGGYEQYF. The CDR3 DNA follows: TGTGCCATCAGTAACCAGGGCTCCGGGGGTTACGAGCAGTACTTC.

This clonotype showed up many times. The CDR3 is CASSWASGSKRNIQYF. CDR3 sequence (DNA): TGTGCCAGCAGCTGGGCTAGCGGGAGTAAACGGAACATTCAGTACTTC. The chain is built from TRBV11-3 and TRBJ2-4, with 10 positions matching TRBD2. This CDR3 is built from 16 residues. Germline CDR1 is SGHNT and CDR2 is YENEEA. The J segment lost 7 bases and the V segment lost 4 bases, leaving 10 bases of the junction unmatched.

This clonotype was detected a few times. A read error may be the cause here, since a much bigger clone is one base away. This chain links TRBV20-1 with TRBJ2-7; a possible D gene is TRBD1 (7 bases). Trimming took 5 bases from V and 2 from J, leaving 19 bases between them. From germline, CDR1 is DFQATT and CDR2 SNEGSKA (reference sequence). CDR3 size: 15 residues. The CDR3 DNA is TGCAGTGCTTCAGGGGGGCAGGGGGGACCCTACGAGCAGTACTTC. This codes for CSASGGQGGPYEQYF.

Written as DNA, the CDR3 is TGTGCCAGCAGCTTCCGGACTAGCGGTTTTACCTACGAGCAGTACTTC. Translation: CASSFRTSGFTYEQYF. This chain uses TRBV5-6 with TRBJ2-7, with 10 bases matching TRBD2. CDR1 is SGHDT and CDR2 is YYEEEE in the germline V gene. This CDR3 comprises 16 residues. Germline trimming cut 2 bases from V and 2 bases from J; bases unmatched to any gene: 7. The full variable domain, in which reference TRBV5-6 and TRBJ2-7 provide the parts outside the CDR3, is DAGVTQSPTHLIKTRGQQVTLRCSPKSGHDTVSWYQQALGQGPQFIFQYYEEEERQRGNFPDRFSGHQFPNYSSELNVNALLLGDSALYLCASSFRTSGFTYEQYFGPGTRLTVT.

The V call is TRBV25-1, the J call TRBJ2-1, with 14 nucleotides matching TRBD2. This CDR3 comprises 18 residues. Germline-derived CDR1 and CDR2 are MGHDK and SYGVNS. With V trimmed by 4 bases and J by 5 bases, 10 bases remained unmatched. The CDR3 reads CASSATGLAGVRDNEQFF. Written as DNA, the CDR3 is TGTGCCAGCAGTGCTACGGGACTAGCGGGAGTCAGGGACAATGAGCAGTTCTTC.

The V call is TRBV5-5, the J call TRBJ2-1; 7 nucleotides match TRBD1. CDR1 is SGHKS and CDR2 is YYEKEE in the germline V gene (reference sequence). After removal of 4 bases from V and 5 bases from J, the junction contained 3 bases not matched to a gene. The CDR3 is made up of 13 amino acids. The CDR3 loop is CASSGGQNNEQFF. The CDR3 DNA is TGTGCCAGCAGCGGGGGACAGAACAATGAGCAGTTCTTC.

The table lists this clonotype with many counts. CDR3 DNA: TGTGCCAGCAGTGAGGGCGGGAGGTACGAGCAGTACTTC. Encoded protein: CASSEGGRYEQYF. This sequence joins TRBV6-1 and TRBJ2-7; 8 nucleotides match TRBD2. Trimming at V came to 3 bases and at J to 4 bases, leaving 2 bases not matched to a gene. This CDR3 contains 13 residues. Germline assignment: CDR1 MNHNS and CDR2 SASEGT.

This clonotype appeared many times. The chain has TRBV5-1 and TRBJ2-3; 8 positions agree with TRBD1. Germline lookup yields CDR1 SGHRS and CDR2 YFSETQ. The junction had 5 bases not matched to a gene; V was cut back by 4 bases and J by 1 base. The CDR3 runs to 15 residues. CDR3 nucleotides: TGCGCCAGCAGCCGGCAGGGACAGGGCACAGATACGCAGTATTTT. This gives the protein CASSRQGQGTDTQYF. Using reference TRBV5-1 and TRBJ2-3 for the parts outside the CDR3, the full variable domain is KAGVTQTPRYLIKTRGQQVTLSCSPISGHRSVSWYQQTPGQGLQFLFEYFSETQRNKGNFPGRFSGRQFSNSRSEMNVSTLELGDSALYLCASSRQGQGTDTQYFGPGTRLTVL.

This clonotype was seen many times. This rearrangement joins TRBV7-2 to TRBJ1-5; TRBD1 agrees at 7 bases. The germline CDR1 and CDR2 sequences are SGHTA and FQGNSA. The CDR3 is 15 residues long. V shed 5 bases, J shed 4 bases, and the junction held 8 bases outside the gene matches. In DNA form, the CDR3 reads TGTGCCAGCAGCCCACGGACAGGAATGAATCAGCCCCAGCATTTT. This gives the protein CASSPRTGMNQPQHF.

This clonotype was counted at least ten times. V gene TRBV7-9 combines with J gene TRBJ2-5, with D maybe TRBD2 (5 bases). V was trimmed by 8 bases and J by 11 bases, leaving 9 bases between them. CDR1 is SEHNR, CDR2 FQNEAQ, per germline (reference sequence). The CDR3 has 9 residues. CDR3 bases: TGTGCCAGCGGGAGACCTCAGTACTTC. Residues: CASGRPQYF.

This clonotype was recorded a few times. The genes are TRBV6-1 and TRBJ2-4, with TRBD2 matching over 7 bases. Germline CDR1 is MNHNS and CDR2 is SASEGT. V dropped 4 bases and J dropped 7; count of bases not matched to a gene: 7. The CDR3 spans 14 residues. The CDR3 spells CASSARVGRNIQYF. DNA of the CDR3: TGTGCCAGCAGTGCCCGGGTCGGGAGGAACATTCAGTACTTC.

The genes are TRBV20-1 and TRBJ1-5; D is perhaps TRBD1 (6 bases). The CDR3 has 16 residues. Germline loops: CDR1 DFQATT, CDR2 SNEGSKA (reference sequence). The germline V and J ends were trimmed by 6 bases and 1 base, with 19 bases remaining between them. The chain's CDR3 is CSASGRDGQSNQPQHF. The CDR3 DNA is TGCAGTGCCAGCGGACGGGATGGACAGAGCAATCAGCCCCAGCATTTT.

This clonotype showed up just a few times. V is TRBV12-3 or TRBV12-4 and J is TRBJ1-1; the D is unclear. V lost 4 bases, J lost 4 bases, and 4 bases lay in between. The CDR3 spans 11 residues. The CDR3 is CASSSGTEAFF. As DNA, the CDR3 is TGTGCCAGCAGTTCAGGCACTGAAGCTTTCTTT.

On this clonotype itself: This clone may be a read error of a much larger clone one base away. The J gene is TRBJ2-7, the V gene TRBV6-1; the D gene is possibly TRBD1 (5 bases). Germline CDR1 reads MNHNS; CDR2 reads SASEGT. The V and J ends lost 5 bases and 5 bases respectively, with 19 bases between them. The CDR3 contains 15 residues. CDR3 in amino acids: CASSQIVRVKDEQYF. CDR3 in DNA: TGTGCCAGCAGTCAAATCGTCAGGGTAAAGGACGAGCAGTACTTC.

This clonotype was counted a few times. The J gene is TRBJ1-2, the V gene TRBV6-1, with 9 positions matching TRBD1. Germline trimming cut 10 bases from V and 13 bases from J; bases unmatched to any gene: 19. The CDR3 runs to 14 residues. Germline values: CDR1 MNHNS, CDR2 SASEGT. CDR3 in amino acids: CATPPRTGQGVPTF. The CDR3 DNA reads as TGTGCCACCCCCCCGAGGACGGGACAGGGCGTTCCCACCTTC.

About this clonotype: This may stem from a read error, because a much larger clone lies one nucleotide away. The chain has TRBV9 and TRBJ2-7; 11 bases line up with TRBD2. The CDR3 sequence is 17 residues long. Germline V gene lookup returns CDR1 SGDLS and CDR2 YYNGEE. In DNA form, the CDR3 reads TGTGCCAGCAGCCTAAATCCGGGGACTAGCGGCTCCTCCGAGCAGTACTTC. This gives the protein CASSLNPGTSGSSEQYF. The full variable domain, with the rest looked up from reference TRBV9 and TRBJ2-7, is DSGVTQTPKHLITATGQRVTLRCSPRSGDLSVYWYQQSLDQGLQFLIQYYNGEERAKGNILERFSAQQFPDLHSELNLSSLELGDSALYFCASSLNPGTSGSSEQYFGPGTRLTVT.

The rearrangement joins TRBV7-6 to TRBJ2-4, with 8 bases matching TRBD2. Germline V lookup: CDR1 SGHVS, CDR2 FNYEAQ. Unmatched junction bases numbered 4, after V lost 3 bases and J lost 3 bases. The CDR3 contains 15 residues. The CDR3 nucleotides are TGTGCCAGCAGCTTCCAAGCGGGGGTCAAAAACATTCAGTACTTC. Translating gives CASSFQAGVKNIQYF. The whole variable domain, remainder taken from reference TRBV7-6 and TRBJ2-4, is GAGVSQSPRYKVTKRGQDVALRCDPISGHVSLYWYRQALGQGPEFLTYFNYEAQQDKSGLPNDRFSAERPEGSISTLTIQRTEQRDSAMYRCASSFQAGVKNIQYFGAGTRLSVL.